These 19 T cell receptor beta chains originate from one sample sequenced in a study of blood T cell repertoires in COVID-19. Clones were sequenced by immunoSEQ multiplex PCR, and TCRdb holds only the in-frame ones, with some missing. The table records over 300,000 clones, 80% to 90% of them present only once. Sequencing was performed on PBMCs or T cells enriched from blood (not recorded which). The receptors come from a man aged 30 to 39 who had recovered from COVID-19.

This rearrangement joins TRBV7-9 to TRBJ1-1, with TRBD1 identical over 10 bases. This CDR3 region has 16 residues. Germline loops: CDR1 SEHNR, CDR2 FQNEAQ (reference sequence). The V segment lost 7 bases and the J segment 0 bases; nucleotides outside the gene matches: 8. The DNA for the CDR3 is TGTGCCAGCACCCCCAGGACAGGGGGTATGAACACTGAAGCTTTCTTT. Protein product: CASTPRTGGMNTEAFF.

The rearrangement joins TRBV29-1 to TRBJ2-5; 8 bases are shared with TRBD1. The V gene end was trimmed by 8 bases and the J gene end by 0 bases; junction bases not matched to a gene: 8. The CDR3 is made up of 14 amino acids. The germline CDR1 and CDR2 sequences are SQVTM and ANQGSEA. The CDR3 here is CSTRTGPYQETQYF. CDR3 sequence (DNA): TGCAGCACCCGGACAGGGCCGTACCAAGAGACCCAGTACTTC.

The rearrangement links TRBV7-8 to TRBJ1-1; a possible D gene is TRBD1 (6 bases). The CDR3 contains 18 residues. V was clipped by 1 base and J by 0 bases, with 18 bases between them. Looked up from germline, CDR1 is SGHVS and CDR2 is FQNEAQ. The chain's CDR3 is CASSLVQGNSVMNTEAFF. In nucleotides, the CDR3 is TGTGCCAGCAGCTTAGTTCAGGGGAATTCCGTCATGAACACTGAAGCTTTCTTT.

In DNA form, the CDR3 reads TGTGCCAGCAGCGTAGGCGGGGGGGGGAACAATGAGCAGTTCTTC. This translates into CASSVGGGGNNEQFF. The chain joins TRBV9 to TRBJ2-1; TRBD2 agrees at 9 bases. Trimming removed 0 bases from V and 5 bases from J; junction bases left unmatched: 3. This CDR3 is built from 15 residues. CDR1 is SGDLS and CDR2 is YYNGEE in the germline V gene.

The CDR3 loop reads CAISARTSGGSDTQYF. For the CDR3, the DNA is TGTGCCATCAGCGCAAGGACTAGCGGGGGATCAGATACGCAGTATTTT. This chain links TRBV10-3 with TRBJ2-3; 13 bases match TRBD2. The CDR3 loop spans 16 amino acids. CDR1 and CDR2 (germline): ENHRY, SYGVKD. The J segment lost 4 bases and the V segment lost 6 bases, leaving 7 bases of the junction unmatched.

J is TRBJ2-1 and V is TRBV30; no definite D call. V was cut by 5 bases and J by 4 bases, with 3 bases left in between. Germline V CDR1 and CDR2: GTSNPN, SVGIG (reference sequence). The CDR3 consists of 10 residues. Here the CDR3 DNA reads TGTGCCTGGCGTTACAATGAGCAGTTCTTC. Amino acids: CAWRYNEQFF. Looking up the rest from reference TRBV30 and TRBJ2-1 gives the full variable domain: SQTIHQWPATLVQPVGSPLSLECTVEGTSNPNLYWYRQAAGRGLQLLFYSVGIGQISSEVPQNLSASRPQDRQFILSSKKLLLSDSGFYLCAWRYNEQFFGPGTRLTVL.

The rearrangement links TRBV2 to TRBJ2-2, with TRBD1 identical over 7 bases. With 6 bases clipped from V and 6 bases from J, the junction kept 7 bases outside the gene matches. The CDR3 runs to 14 residues. CDR1 is SNHLY and CDR2 is FYNNEI in the germline V gene. CDR3 DNA sequence: TGTGCCAGCAGGGATAAGACAGGGTCCGGGGAGCTGTTTTTT. Amino acids: CASRDKTGSGELFF.

In this sample, this clone turned up once. The J gene is TRBJ1-2, the V gene TRBV18; D is uncertain. Looked up from germline, CDR1 is KGHSH and CDR2 is LQKENI. V lost 3 bases to trimming and J lost 8 bases, with 28 bases between them. This CDR3 comprises 18 residues. Here the CDR3 reads CASSPGMRTNLYRQGYTF. The CDR3 DNA follows: TGTGCCAGCTCACCCGGGATGCGCACTAACTTGTACAGACAAGGCTACACCTTC.

The chain couples TRBV6-5 to TRBJ2-7, with TRBD2 matching over 7 bases. V trimming: 7 bases; J trimming: 0 bases; junction bases outside the gene matches: 3. This CDR3 spans 13 amino acids. CDR1 is MNHEY, CDR2 SVGAGI, per germline. CDR3 in amino acids: CASIGGDSYEQYF. DNA for the CDR3: TGTGCCAGCATTGGGGGGGACTCCTACGAGCAGTACTTC.

This clone has only one observation. The chain joins TRBV20-1 to TRBJ1-2; tentatively, D is TRBD1 (5 bases). Looked up from germline, CDR1 is DFQATT and CDR2 is SNEGSKA (reference sequence). The V and J ends lost 6 bases and 3 bases respectively, with 14 bases between them. The CDR3 runs to 13 residues. CDR3 protein: CSASGGGYYGYTF. Here the CDR3 DNA reads TGCAGTGCGAGTGGGGGGGGTTACTATGGCTACACCTTC.

This clone turned up a few times. The chain employs TRBV6-5 and TRBJ1-2, with a possible D match to TRBD1 (6 bases). CDR3 length: 12 residues. Trimming took off 0 bases at V and 14 bases at J, with 13 bases between the two ends. Germline V lookup: CDR1 MNHEY, CDR2 SVGAGI. The CDR3 sequence: CASSYSTGPPTF. The DNA of the CDR3 is TGTGCCAGCAGTTACTCCACAGGGCCCCCTACCTTC.

This chain links TRBV25-1 with TRBJ1-2, with D possibly matching TRBD1 (6 bases). The CDR3 consists of 14 residues. The ends were cut back, 0 bases at V and 5 bases at J, with 10 bases in the middle. Germline-derived CDR1 and CDR2 are MGHDK and SYGVNS. The CDR3 protein is CASSEYTGQYGYTF. CDR3 coding DNA: TGTGCCAGCAGTGAATATACCGGACAGTATGGCTACACCTTC.

The gene calls are TRBV19 and TRBJ2-5; tentative D call: TRBD1 (6 bases). V dropped 4 bases and J dropped 5 bases, with 17 bases sitting between them. The V gene's germline CDR1 is LNHDA and CDR2 SQIVND (reference sequence). This CDR3 spans 15 amino acids. DNA for the CDR3: TGTGCCAGTAGTAAATCCGGGACATCGGGCGAGACCCAGTACTTC. It codes for CASSKSGTSGETQYF. Full variable domain (outside the CDR3, taken from reference TRBV19 and TRBJ2-5): DGGITQSPKYLFRKEGQNVTLSCEQNLNHDAMYWYRQDPGQGLRLIYYSQIVNDFQKGDIAEGYSVSREKKESFPLTVTSAQKNPTAFYLCASSKSGTSGETQYFGPGTRLLVL.

V usage is TRBV3-1 (or the pseudogene TRBV3-2) and J usage is TRBJ1-1, with D perhaps TRBD1 (6 bases). Germline V gives CDR1 LGHDT, CDR2 YNNKEL (reference sequence). Trimming shortened V by 0 bases and J by 7 bases, and 15 bases separated the two germline ends. The CDR3 has 15 residues. The CDR3 sequence is CASSQDLGQGIEAFF. Here the CDR3 DNA reads TGTGCCAGCAGCCAAGATCTCGGGCAGGGGATTGAAGCTTTCTTT.

The chain couples TRBV19 to TRBJ1-5; the match to TRBD1 covers 11 bases. Germline V gene lookup returns CDR1 LNHDA and CDR2 SQIVND (reference sequence). The CDR3 loop spans 18 amino acids. Losses at the gene ends were 4 bases for V and 2 bases for J; bases not matched to a gene: 10. The CDR3 nucleotides read TGTGCCAGTAGTACTGGACAGGGGGCTGTTGGTGGCAATCAGCCCCAGCATTTT. It yields the protein CASSTGQGAVGGNQPQHF.

V usage is TRBV4-1 and J usage is TRBJ2-4, with 10 bases aligning to TRBD1. V lost 4 bases and J lost 0; bases outside the gene matches: 3. This CDR3 has 16 residues. CDR1 and CDR2 from the germline V gene are MGHRA and YSYEKL. The CDR3 nucleotides are TGCGCCAGCAGCCCTGGGACAGGGGAAGCCAAAAACATTCAGTACTTC. Its translation is CASSPGTGEAKNIQYF.

The genes are TRBV18 and TRBJ1-5; maybe TRBD1 (6 bases). CDR1 is KGHSH and CDR2 is LQKENI in the germline V gene. Trimming removed 6 bases at V and 6 bases at J, with 9 bases between. This CDR3 is built from 12 residues. The CDR3 loop reads CASSGAGQPQHF. The CDR3 DNA reads as TGTGCCAGCTCGGGGGCGGGTCAGCCCCAGCATTTT.

V is TRBV18 and J is TRBJ2-1; a weak D match, TRBD2 (5 bases). Trimming left V 1 base short and J 7 bases short, with 14 bases between. This CDR3 has 15 residues. The germline gives CDR1 KGHSH, CDR2 LQKENI. The chain's CDR3 is CASSPLQGGGNEQFF. CDR3 coding DNA: TGTGCCAGCTCACCACTTCAAGGAGGTGGGAATGAGCAGTTCTTC.

Here the CDR3 reads CATKTGTVTGELFF. The DNA for the CDR3 is TGTGCCACCAAAACCGGGACTGTCACCGGGGAGCTGTTTTTT. The V call is TRBV19, the J call TRBJ2-2; perhaps TRBD2 as D (6 bases). This CDR3 region has 14 residues. Per germline, CDR1 LNHDA and CDR2 SQIVND (reference sequence). The V end was cut by 10 bases, the J end by 4 bases, with 16 bases between.